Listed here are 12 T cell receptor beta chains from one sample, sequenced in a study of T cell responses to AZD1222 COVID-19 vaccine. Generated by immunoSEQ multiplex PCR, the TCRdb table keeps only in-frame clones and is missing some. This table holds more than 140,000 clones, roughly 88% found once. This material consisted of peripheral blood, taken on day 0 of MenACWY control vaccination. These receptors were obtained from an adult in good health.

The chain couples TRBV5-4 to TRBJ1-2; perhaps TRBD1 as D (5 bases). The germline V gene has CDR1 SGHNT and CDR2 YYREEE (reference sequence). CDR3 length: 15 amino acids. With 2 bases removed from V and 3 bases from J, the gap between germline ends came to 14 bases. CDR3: CASSFGGIGHYGYTF. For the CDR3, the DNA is TGTGCCAGCAGCTTTGGGGGGATCGGGCACTATGGCTACACCTTC. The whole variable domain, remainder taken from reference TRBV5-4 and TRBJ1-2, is ETGVTQSPTHLIKTRGQQVTLRCSSQSGHNTVSWYQQALGQGPQFIFQYYREEENGRGNFPPRFSGLQFPNYSSELNVNALELDDSALYLCASSFGGIGHYGYTFGSGTRLTVV.

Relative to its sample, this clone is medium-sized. The CDR3 spells CASSLDLTSGGSYEQYF. The CDR3 coding sequence is TGTGCCAGCAGTCTCGACCTAACTAGCGGGGGGTCCTACGAGCAGTACTTC. The rearrangement uses TRBV6-6 and TRBJ2-7, with 12 bases fitting TRBD2. This CDR3 comprises 17 residues. CDR1 is MNHNY and CDR2 is SVGAGI in the germline V gene (reference sequence). V shed 5 bases and J 1 base; nucleotides not matched to a gene: 9.

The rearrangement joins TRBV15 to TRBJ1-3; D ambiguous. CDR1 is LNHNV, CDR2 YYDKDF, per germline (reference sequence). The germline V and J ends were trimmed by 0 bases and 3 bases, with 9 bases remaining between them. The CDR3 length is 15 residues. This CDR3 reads CATSRDANLGNTIYF. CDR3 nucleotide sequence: TGTGCCACCAGCAGAGATGCGAACCTTGGAAACACCATATATTTT.

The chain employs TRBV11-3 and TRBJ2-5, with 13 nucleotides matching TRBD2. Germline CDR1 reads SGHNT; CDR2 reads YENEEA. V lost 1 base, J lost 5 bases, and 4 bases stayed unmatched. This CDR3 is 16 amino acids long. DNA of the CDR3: TGTGCCAGCAGCTTAGGGACTAGCGGGGGTGGGGAGACCCAGTACTTC. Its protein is CASSLGTSGGGETQYF.

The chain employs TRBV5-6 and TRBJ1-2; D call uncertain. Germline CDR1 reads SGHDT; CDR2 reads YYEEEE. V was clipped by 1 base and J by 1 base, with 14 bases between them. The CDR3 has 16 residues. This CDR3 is CASSLHQARVNYGYTF. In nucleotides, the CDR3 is TGTGCCAGCAGCTTGCATCAGGCCCGCGTTAACTATGGCTACACCTTC.

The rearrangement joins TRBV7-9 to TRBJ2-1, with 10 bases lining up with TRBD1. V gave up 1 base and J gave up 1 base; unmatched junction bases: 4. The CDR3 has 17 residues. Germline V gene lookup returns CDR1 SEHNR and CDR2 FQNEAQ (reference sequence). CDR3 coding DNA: TGTGCCAGCAGCTTAGGACAGGGGGCCGGGTCCTACAATGAGCAGTTCTTC. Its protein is CASSLGQGAGSYNEQFF.

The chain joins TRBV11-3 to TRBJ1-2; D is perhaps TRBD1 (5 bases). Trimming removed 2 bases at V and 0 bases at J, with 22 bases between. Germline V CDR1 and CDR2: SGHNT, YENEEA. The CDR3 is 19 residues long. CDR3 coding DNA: TGTGCCAGCAGCTTACGGACCCTTTTGGGACGGGAAACTAACTATGGCTACACCTTC. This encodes CASSLRTLLGRETNYGYTF.

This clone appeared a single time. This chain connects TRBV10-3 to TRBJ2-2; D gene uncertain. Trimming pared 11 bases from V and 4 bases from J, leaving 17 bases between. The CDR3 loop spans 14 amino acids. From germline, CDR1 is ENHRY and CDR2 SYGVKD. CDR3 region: CAHRSAGGTGELFF. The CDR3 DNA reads TGTGCCCATAGGAGCGCTGGTGGCACCGGGGAGCTGTTTTTT.

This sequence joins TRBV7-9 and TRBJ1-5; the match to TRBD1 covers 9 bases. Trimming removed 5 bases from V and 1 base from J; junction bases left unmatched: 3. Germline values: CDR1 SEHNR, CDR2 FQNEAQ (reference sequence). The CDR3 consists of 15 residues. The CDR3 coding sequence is TGTGCCAGCAGCAACGGACAGGGGAGCAATCAGCCCCAGCATTTT. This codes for CASSNGQGSNQPQHF. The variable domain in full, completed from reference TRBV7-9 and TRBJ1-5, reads DTGVSQNPRHKITKRGQNVTFRCDPISEHNRLYWYRQTLGQGPEFLTYFQNEAQLEKSRLLSDRFSAERPKGSFSTLEIQRTEQGDSAMYLCASSNGQGSNQPQHFGDGTRLSIL.

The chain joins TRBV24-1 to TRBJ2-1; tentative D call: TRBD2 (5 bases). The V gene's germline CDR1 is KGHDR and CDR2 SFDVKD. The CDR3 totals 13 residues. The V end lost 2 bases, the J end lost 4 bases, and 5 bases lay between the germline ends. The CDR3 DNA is TGTGCCACCAGTGATTGGACTTACAATGAGCAGTTCTTC. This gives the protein CATSDWTYNEQFF.

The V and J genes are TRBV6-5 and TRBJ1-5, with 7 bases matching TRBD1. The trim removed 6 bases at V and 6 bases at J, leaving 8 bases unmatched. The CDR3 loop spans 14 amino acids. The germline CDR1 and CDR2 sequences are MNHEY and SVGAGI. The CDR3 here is CASSQGQLIQPQHF. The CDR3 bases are TGTGCCAGCAGCCAGGGACAGCTGATTCAGCCCCAGCATTTT.

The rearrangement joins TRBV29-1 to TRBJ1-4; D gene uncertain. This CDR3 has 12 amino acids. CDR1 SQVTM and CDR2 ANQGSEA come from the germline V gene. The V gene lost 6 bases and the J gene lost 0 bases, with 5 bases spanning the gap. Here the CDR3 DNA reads TGCAGCGTAGCTGCAACTAATGAAAAACTGTTTTTT. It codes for CSVAATNEKLFF. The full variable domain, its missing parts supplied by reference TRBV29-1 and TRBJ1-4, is SAVISQKPSRDICQRGTSLTIQCQVDSQVTMMFWYRQQPGQSLTLIATANQGSEATYESGFVIDKFPISRPNLTFSTLTVSNMSPEDSSIYLCSVAATNEKLFFGSGTQLSVL.